The clone carrying this T cell receptor beta chain was recorded a few times. The antigen is unknown. Additional DNA sequences in this sample encode the identical CDR3. Germline values: CDR1 MRHNA, CDR2 SNTAGT. With 0 bases removed from V and 1 base from J, the gap between germline ends came to 11 bases. The CDR3 is made up of 16 amino acids. This sample was included in a study of cytomegalovirus exposure and HLA in healthy donors. Study findings and constraints: Most CMV-associated TCR beta chains were later found to appear HLA-restricted. Presence/absence analyses rested on an assumption that sequencing depth was roughly uniform across donors. The productive fraction for most TCR beta V segments was about 87% or about 30% in an earlier analysis.

PCR primers comprised 60 Vbeta and 13 Jbeta primers. The protocol was immunoSEQ multiplex PCR, while the TCRdb copy is restricted to in-frame clones and leaves out a portion. The data hold around 85,000 clones, with over 70% observed a single time. The sequencing input was PBMCs. V usage is TRBV6-4 and J usage is TRBJ2-3; possible D gene TRBD2, 6 bases. The TCR was taken from a woman between 50 and 59 years old in good health and CMV-seropositive. CDR3: CASSDSSGGGTDTQYF. The CDR3 nucleotides read TGTGCCAGCAGTGACTCTAGCGGAGGGGGCACAGATACGCAGTATTTT.